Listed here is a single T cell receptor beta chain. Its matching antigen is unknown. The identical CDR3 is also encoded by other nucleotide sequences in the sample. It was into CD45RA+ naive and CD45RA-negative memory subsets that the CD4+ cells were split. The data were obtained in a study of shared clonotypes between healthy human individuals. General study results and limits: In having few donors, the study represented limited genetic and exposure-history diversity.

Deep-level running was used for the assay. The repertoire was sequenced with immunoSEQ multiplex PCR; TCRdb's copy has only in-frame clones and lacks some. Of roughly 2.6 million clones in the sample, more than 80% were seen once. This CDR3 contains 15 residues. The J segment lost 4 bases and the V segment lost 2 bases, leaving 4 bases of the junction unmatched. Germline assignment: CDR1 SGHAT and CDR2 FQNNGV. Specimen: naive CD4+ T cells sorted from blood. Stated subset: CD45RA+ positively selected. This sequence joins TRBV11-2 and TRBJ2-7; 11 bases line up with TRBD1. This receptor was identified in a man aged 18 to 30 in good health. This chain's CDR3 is CASSLTGTGGYEQYF. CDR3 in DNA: TGTGCCAGCAGCTTAACCGGGACAGGGGGATACGAGCAGTACTTC.